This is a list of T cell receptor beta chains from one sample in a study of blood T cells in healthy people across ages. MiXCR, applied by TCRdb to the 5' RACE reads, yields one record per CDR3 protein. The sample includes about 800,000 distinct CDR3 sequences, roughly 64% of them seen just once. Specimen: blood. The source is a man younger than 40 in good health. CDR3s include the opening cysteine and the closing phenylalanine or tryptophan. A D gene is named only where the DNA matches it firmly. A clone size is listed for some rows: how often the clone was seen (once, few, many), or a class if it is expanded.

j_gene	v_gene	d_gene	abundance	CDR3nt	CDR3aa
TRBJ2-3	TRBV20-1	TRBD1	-	TGCAGTGCAACTAATCCGGGACAGGGGGTGACAGATACGCAGTATTTT	CSATNPGQGVTDTQYF
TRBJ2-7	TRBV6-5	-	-	TGTGCCGTAGGGGACGCCCCCTGGGGAGAGCAGTACTTC	CAVGDAPWGEQYF
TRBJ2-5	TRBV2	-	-	TGTGCCGGGGGGGGGGACACTGAAGGAGGAGGAGAGACCCAGTACTTC	CAGGGDTEGGGETQYF
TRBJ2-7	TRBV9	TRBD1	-	TGTGCCAGCAGCCCGGCCGGGACAGGGACCTACGAGCAGTACTTC	CASSPAGTGTYEQYF
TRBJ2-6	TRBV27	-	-	TGTGCCAGCAGCCCGGTACCTGGGGCCAACGTCCTGACTTTC	CASSPVPGANVLTF
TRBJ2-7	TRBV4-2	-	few	TGTGCCAGCAGCCAAGAGCCCGGGAGCGGCTACGAGCAGTACTTC	CASSQEPGSGYEQYF
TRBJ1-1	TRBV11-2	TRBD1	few	TGTGCCAGCAGCATGGACAGGGGGAACACTGAAGCTTTCTTT	CASSMDRGNTEAFF
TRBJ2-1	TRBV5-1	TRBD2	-	TGCGCCAGCAGCTCGGTCCCGGGACTAGCGGGGAATGAGCAGTTCTTC	CASSSVPGLAGNEQFF
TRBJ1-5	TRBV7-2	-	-	TGTGCCAGCAGCTTACAGGAATATCAGCCCCAGCATTTT	CASSLQEYQPQHF
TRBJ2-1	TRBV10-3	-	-	TGTACCATCAGTGAGTCGTACGGTGAGCAGTTCTTC	CTISESYGEQFF
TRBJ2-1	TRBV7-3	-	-	TGTGCCAGCAGCTTAAGCCCCACACGCTCCTACAATGAGCAGTTCTTC	CASSLSPTRSYNEQFF
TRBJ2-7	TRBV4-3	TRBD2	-	TGCGCCAGCAGCCAAGCGGTTTCTAGCGGGAGGGCCCCGCCCTACGAGCAGTACTTC	CASSQAVSSGRAPPYEQYF
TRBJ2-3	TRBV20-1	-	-	TGCAGTGCTAGCCCCGCTGATTTCTCAGATACGCAGTATTTT	CSASPADFSDTQYF
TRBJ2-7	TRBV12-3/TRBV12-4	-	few	TGTGCCAGCAGTTTTGGGCAGCTGTCCTACGAGCAGTACTTC	CASSFGQLSYEQYF
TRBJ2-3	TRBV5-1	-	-	TGCGCCAGCAGCTTGATGCATCGCACAGATACGCAGTATTTT	CASSLMHRTDTQYF
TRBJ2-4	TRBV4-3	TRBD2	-	TGCGCCAGCAGCCAAGATACTAGCGGGAGATGGGAGCAGTACTTC	CASSQDTSGRWEQYF
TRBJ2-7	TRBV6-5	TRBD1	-	TGTGCCAGCAGTCCGTGGGACAGGGTAAACGAGCAGTACTTC	CASSPWDRVNEQYF
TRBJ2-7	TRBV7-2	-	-	TGTGCCAGCAGCTTAGTCCCCGCCTCCTACGAGCAGTACTTC	CASSLVPASYEQYF
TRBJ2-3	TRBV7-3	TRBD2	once	TGTGCCAGCAGCTTAATGGGGACTAGCGCCACAGATACGCAGTATTTT	CASSLMGTSATDTQYF
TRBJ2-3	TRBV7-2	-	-	TGTGCCAGCAGCAACTACTACACAGATACGCAGTATTTT	CASSNYYTDTQYF
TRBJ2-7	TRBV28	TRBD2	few	TGTGCCAGCCACGGGACTAGCGACTTCTACGAGCAGTACTTC	CASHGTSDFYEQYF
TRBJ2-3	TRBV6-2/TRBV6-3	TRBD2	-	TGTGCCAGCGGGCAGCGGGAGACGTGGGATACGCAGTATTTT	CASGQRETWDTQYF
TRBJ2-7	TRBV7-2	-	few	TGTGCCAGCAGCTTAGACAGGCAGTACGAGCAGTACTTC	CASSLDRQYEQYF
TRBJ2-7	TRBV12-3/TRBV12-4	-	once	TGTGCCAGCAGTTTGGCCACGTTCTACGAGCAGTACTTC	CASSLATFYEQYF
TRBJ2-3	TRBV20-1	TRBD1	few	TGCAGTGCTAGTAACAGGGGGCAAGGAGATACGCAGTATTTT	CSASNRGQGDTQYF